Presented here are 7 T cell receptor beta chains from one specimen sequenced in a study of blood T cells in healthy people across ages (dated by TCRdb to between 2014 and 2016). The receptor library was made with 5' RACE. Sequencing took place on an Illumina HiSeq 2500. The second PCR ran for about 6 to 12 cycles and used a J-beta primer mix along with a sample-barcoded 5' primer. TCRdb reanalyzed the raw reads on its own, using fastp at Q25 for trimming and MiXCR for clone calling, and kept in-frame beta chains. Every CDR3 protein is listed once, alongside the most common genes and DNA of its rows. The sample has about 720,000 distinct CDR3 sequences on record, approximately 22% of them singletons. Of the sample, about 22% is held by the ten largest clones. The source material was blood. The receptors here all came from a man between 65 and 85 years old in good health.

The rearrangement joins TRBV6-1 to TRBJ1-6; TRBD1 might be the D (6 bases). V dropped 6 bases and J dropped 2 bases, with 14 bases sitting between them. The CDR3 runs to 16 residues. Germline V gives CDR1 MNHNS, CDR2 SASEGT. The CDR3 DNA follows: TGTGCCAGCAGGCAGGACAGCGGCCCCTATAATTCACCCCTCCACTTT. Encoded protein: CASRQDSGPYNSPLHF.

This chain uses TRBV29-1 with TRBJ2-1; D may match TRBD1 or TRBD2 (5 bases each). The CDR3 loop spans 14 amino acids. V dropped 5 bases and J dropped 5 bases, with 16 bases sitting between them. CDR1 is SQVTM and CDR2 is ANQGSEA in the germline V gene. The CDR3 DNA reads TGCAGCGTTCCTCGGGGCGGGTTAAACAATGAGCAGTTCTTC. It translates to CSVPRGGLNNEQFF.

The CDR3 here is CSASTGANIQYF. The CDR3 region has the DNA TGCAGTGCTAGTACGGGGGCGAACATTCAGTACTTC. The chain has TRBV20-1 and TRBJ2-4, with D perhaps being TRBD1 or TRBD2 (6 bases each). Per the germline V gene, CDR1 is DFQATT and CDR2 is SNEGSKA (reference sequence). The V gene lost 3 bases and the J gene lost 7 bases, with 10 bases spanning the gap. The CDR3 contains 12 residues.

The genes are TRBV2 and TRBJ2-5; TRBD2 aligns across 7 bases. Germline CDR1 SNHLY, CDR2 FYNNEI. J was trimmed by 5 bases and V by 7 bases; bases with no gene match: 7. The CDR3 extends over 13 amino acids. The CDR3 spells CASTGGSPETQYF. In DNA form, the CDR3 reads TGTGCCAGCACGGGCGGGAGCCCGGAGACCCAGTACTTC.

A note on this clonotype: The junction differs from germline at one of its ends, possibly a read error. The V call is TRBV20-1, the J call TRBJ2-3; TRBD1 agrees at 7 bases. CDR1 and CDR2 (germline): DFQATT, SNEGSKA (reference sequence). This CDR3 has 13 residues. In DNA, the CDR3 is TGCAGTGTTATGACAGGGCCCACAGATACGCGGTATTTT. The encoded protein is CSVMTGPTDTRYF.

The chain links TRBV5-6 to TRBJ1-4; D uncertain. Germline lookup yields CDR1 SGHDT and CDR2 YYEEEE. The CDR3 totals 17 residues. The ends were cut back, 5 bases at V and 4 bases at J, with 21 bases in the middle. The CDR3 DNA sequence: TGTGCCAGCAGTAAGGGCCAAACTCAGAATTTTAATGAAAAACTGTTTTTT. This encodes CASSKGQTQNFNEKLFF.

In its sample, this clonotype was seen a few times. The rearrangement uses TRBV7-2 and TRBJ1-4; 10 bases fit TRBD1. Germline-derived CDR1 and CDR2 are SGHTA and FQGNSA. The J segment lost 0 bases and the V segment lost 5 bases, leaving 9 bases of the junction unmatched. The CDR3 consists of 18 residues. The CDR3 here is CASSRGQGDDATNEKLFF. The CDR3 region has the DNA TGTGCCAGCAGCCGTGGACAGGGGGATGATGCAACTAATGAAAAACTGTTTTTT. Complete variable domain (other parts from reference TRBV7-2 and TRBJ1-4): GAGVSQSPSNKVTEKGKDVELRCDPISGHTALYWYRQSLGQGLEFLIYFQGNSAPDKSGLPSDRFSAERTGGSVSTLTIQRTQQEDSAVYLCASSRGQGDDATNEKLFFGSGTQLSVL.